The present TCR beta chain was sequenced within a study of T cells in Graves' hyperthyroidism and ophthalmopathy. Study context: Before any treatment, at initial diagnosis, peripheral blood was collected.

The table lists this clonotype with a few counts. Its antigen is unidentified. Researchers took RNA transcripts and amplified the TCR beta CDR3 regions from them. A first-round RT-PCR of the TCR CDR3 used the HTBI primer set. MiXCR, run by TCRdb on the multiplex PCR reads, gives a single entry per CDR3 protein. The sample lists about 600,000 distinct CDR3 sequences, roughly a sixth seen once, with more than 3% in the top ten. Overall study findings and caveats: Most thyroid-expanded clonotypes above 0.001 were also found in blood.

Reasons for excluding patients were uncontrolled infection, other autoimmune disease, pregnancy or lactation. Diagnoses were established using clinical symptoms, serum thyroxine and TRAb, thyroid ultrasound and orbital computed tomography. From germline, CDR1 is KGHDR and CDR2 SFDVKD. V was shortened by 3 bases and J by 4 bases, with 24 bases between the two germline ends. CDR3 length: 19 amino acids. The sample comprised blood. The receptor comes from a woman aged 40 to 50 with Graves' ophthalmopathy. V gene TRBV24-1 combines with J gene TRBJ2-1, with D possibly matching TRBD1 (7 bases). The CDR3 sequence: CATSDPGRGETGVYNEQFF. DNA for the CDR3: TGTGCCACCAGTGATCCGGGCAGGGGGGAAACTGGCGTATACAATGAGCAGTTCTTC.